The 11 T cell receptor beta chains in this list originate from one sample, sequenced in a study of cytotoxic CD8 clonotypes in ibrutinib-treated CLL. TCRdb keeps only in-frame clones here, not all; method: immunoSEQ multiplex PCR. The sample gives approximately 150,000 clones, approximately 90% of which show up once; more than 2.5% is in the top ten. This specimen was PBMCs, taken at disease progression, from a patient treated with ibrutinib. The receptor set was obtained from a human donor with chronic lymphocytic leukemia.

CDR3 sequence reads: CASSPPPGDDYEQYF. The CDR3 bases are TGTGCCAGCAGCCCACCGCCCGGGGACGACTACGAGCAGTACTTC. The genes are TRBV11-2 and TRBJ2-7, with D perhaps TRBD1 or TRBD2 (5 bases each). The CDR3 sequence is 15 residues long. V dropped 5 bases and J dropped 3 bases, with 17 bases sitting between them. Looked up from germline, CDR1 is SGHAT and CDR2 is FQNNGV. Using reference TRBV11-2 and TRBJ2-7 for the parts outside the CDR3, the full variable domain is EAGVAQSPRYKIIEKRQSVAFWCNPISGHATLYWYQQILGQGPKLLIQFQNNGVVDDSQLPKDRFSAERLKGVDSTLKIQPAKLEDSAVYLCASSPPPGDDYEQYFGPGTRLTVT.

This chain connects TRBV19 to TRBJ2-3; the D gene is possibly TRBD2 (5 bases). Per germline, CDR1 LNHDA and CDR2 SQIVND (reference sequence). This CDR3 comprises 14 residues. V lost 6 bases and J lost 1, with 11 bases in between. The CDR3 is CASSEGLGTDTQYF. CDR3 in DNA: TGTGCCAGTAGCGAGGGCCTAGGCACAGATACGCAGTATTTT.

This clone was counted at least ten times. In DNA form, the CDR3 reads TGTGCCAGCAGCTTTTTGGGGGAGGACACCGGGGAGCTGTTTTTT. This sequence encodes CASSFLGEDTGELFF. The chain carries TRBV11-3 and TRBJ2-2; weak D call: TRBD2 (6 bases). Germline V gives CDR1 SGHNT, CDR2 YENEEA. V was clipped by 3 bases and J by 3 bases, with 11 bases between them. This CDR3 contains 15 residues.

The chain joins TRBV19 to TRBJ1-3; D is undetermined. V dropped 5 bases and J dropped 2 bases, with 10 bases sitting between them. Germline CDR1 is LNHDA and CDR2 is SQIVND (reference sequence). The CDR3 has 14 residues. The chain's CDR3 is CASSPSGTGNTIYF. CDR3 nucleotide sequence: TGTGCCAGTAGTCCCTCGGGGACTGGAAACACCATATATTTT.

In its sample, this clone was seen a few times. The chain joins TRBV27 to TRBJ2-5; 7 bases line up with TRBD1. Germline CDR1 reads MNHEY; CDR2 reads SMNVEV (reference sequence). The CDR3 totals 13 residues. V shed 2 bases and J 5 bases; nucleotides not matched to a gene: 2. The CDR3 reads CASSLDRVETQYF. CDR3 nucleotide sequence: TGTGCCAGCAGTTTAGACAGGGTGGAGACCCAGTACTTC.

This CDR3 reads CAKISHGQGAQTGELFF. The CDR3, as DNA: TGTGCCAAGATCAGCCATGGACAGGGGGCGCAGACCGGGGAGCTGTTTTTT. The chain combines TRBV9 with TRBJ2-2, with 11 nucleotides matching TRBD1. The CDR3 has 17 residues. V lost 9 bases, J lost 5 bases, and 15 bases stayed unmatched. Germline lookup yields CDR1 SGDLS and CDR2 YYNGEE.

The chain links TRBV27 to TRBJ1-5; D gene ambiguous. Germline values: CDR1 MNHEY, CDR2 SMNVEV (reference sequence). The CDR3 consists of 16 residues. Trimming stripped 1 base from V and 0 bases from J, with 10 bases between. The CDR3 is CASSLFGQNSNQPQHF. For the CDR3, the DNA is TGTGCCAGCAGTTTATTCGGGCAGAATAGCAATCAGCCCCAGCATTTT.

The chain links TRBV7-2 to TRBJ1-2, with no clear D. CDR1 and CDR2 from the germline V gene are SGHTA and FQGNSA. V lost 1 base and J lost 6, with 12 bases in between. The CDR3 loop spans 14 amino acids. The CDR3 DNA follows: TGTGCCAGCAGCTTAGATCAGGCCGCCGATGGCTACACCTTC. This gives the protein CASSLDQAADGYTF. The full variable domain, with the rest looked up from reference TRBV7-2 and TRBJ1-2, is GAGVSQSPSNKVTEKGKDVELRCDPISGHTALYWYRQSLGQGLEFLIYFQGNSAPDKSGLPSDRFSAERTGGSVSTLTIQRTQQEDSAVYLCASSLDQAADGYTFGSGTRLTVV.

CDR3 amino acids: CASSILAGLAGDNEQFF. Here the CDR3 DNA reads TGTGCCAGTAGTATACTCGCGGGATTAGCGGGAGATAATGAGCAGTTCTTC. The V gene is TRBV19, the J gene TRBJ2-1; 9 bases line up with TRBD2. This CDR3 comprises 17 residues. V lost 2 bases to trimming and J lost 7 bases; unmatched junction nucleotides: 12. From germline, CDR1 is LNHDA and CDR2 SQIVND (reference sequence).

V gene TRBV27 combines with J gene TRBJ2-7; D call uncertain. Germline lookup yields CDR1 MNHEY and CDR2 SMNVEV (reference sequence). The CDR3 is 13 residues long. Trimming took off 6 bases at V and 3 bases at J, with 12 bases between the two ends. CDR3 sequence: CASSPLIDYEQYF. In DNA form, the CDR3 reads TGTGCCAGCAGCCCTCTTATTGACTACGAGCAGTACTTC.

This sequence joins TRBV12-5 and TRBJ1-4; D is undetermined. V was clipped by 5 bases and J by 3 bases, with 19 bases between them. This CDR3 is built from 17 residues. Germline V lookup: CDR1 LGHNT, CDR2 FRNRAP. The CDR3: CASGPSRATRSNEKLFF. As DNA, the CDR3 is TGTGCTAGTGGTCCTTCGAGGGCGACAAGATCTAATGAAAAACTGTTTTTT.